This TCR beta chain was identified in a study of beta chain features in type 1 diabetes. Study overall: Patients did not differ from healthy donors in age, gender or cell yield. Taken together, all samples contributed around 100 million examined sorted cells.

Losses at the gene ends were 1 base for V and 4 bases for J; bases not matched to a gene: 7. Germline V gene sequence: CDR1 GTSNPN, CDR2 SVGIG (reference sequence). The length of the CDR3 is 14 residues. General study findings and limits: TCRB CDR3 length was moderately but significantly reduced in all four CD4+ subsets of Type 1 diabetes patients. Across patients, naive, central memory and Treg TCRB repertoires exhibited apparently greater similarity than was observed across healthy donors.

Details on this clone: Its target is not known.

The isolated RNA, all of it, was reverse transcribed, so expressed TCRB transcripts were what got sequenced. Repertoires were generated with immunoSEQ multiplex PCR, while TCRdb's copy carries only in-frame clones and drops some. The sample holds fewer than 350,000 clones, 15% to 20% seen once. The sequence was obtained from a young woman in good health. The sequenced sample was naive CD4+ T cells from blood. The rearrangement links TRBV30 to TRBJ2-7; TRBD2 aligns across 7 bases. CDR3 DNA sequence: TGTGCCTGGAGTGGCGGGGGAAGCGAATACGAGCAGTACTTC. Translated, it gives CAWSGGGSEYEQYF.